What follows are 4 T cell receptor beta chains derived from one specimen sequenced in a study of T cells in Graves' hyperthyroidism and ophthalmopathy. Template material for amplifying TCR beta CDR3 regions consisted of RNA transcripts. A first-round RT-PCR of the TCR CDR3 used the HTBI primer set. TCRdb fed the multiplex PCR reads into MiXCR, producing one record per CDR3 protein. The sample lists fewer than 350,000 distinct CDR3 sequences, over 20% occurring once. Source material: blood. Receptor source: a woman aged 45-60 years with Graves' hyperthyroidism.

The CDR3 DNA reads TGCGCCAGCAGCCCCCGGGACGATGCCTACGAGCAGTACTTC. Translating it yields CASSPRDDAYEQYF. The chain recombines TRBV4-1 with TRBJ2-7; D is possibly TRBD1 or TRBD2 (5 bases each). CDR1 is MGHRA and CDR2 is YSYEKL in the germline V gene. The V gene lost 4 bases and the J gene lost 2 bases, with 12 bases spanning the gap. This CDR3 region has 14 residues.

The chain joins TRBV9 to TRBJ1-6; no clear D. Germline V gene data show CDR1 as SGDLS and CDR2 as YYNGEE. The CDR3 length is 14 residues. V lost 7 bases, J lost 7 bases, and 15 bases lay in between. The CDR3 DNA sequence: TGTGCCAGCCGGAGAGGCCTAGGGAATTCACCCCTCCACTTT. This codes for CASRRGLGNSPLHF.

This clonotype has a count of ten or more. This chain joins TRBV27 and TRBJ1-1, with 7 bases lining up with TRBD1. The length of the CDR3 is 14 residues. V trimming: 5 bases; J trimming: 0 bases; junction bases outside the gene matches: 3. Germline CDR1 MNHEY, CDR2 SMNVEV (reference sequence). This chain's CDR3 is CASSRTGVNTEAFF. The CDR3 coding sequence is TGTGCCAGCAGTCGAACAGGGGTGAACACTGAAGCTTTCTTT.

This clonotype has at least ten counts. V is TRBV7-3 and J is TRBJ2-5; the match to TRBD2 covers 10 bases. In germline, CDR1 is SGHTA, CDR2 FQGTGA. The CDR3 consists of 15 residues. The J segment lost 4 bases and the V segment lost 2 bases, leaving 4 bases of the junction unmatched. CDR3: CASSLGASGRETQYF. The CDR3, as DNA: TGTGCCAGCAGCTTAGGAGCTAGCGGGAGAGAGACCCAGTACTTC.